This TCR beta chain was found in a study of blood T cell repertoires in COVID-19. Study-wide context: Acute and convalescent COVID-19 specimens originated in the United States, Italy and Spain. In each case, the material was cDNA or gDNA derived from T cells, B-cell-depleted T cells, or PBMCs.

In the source study's methods: The assay estimated nucleated cells by amplifying reference gene primers. Some clones are missing from TCRdb's copy, which holds only in-frame ones; the method was immunoSEQ multiplex PCR. The V and J calls and clone size are taken from that table; D and trimming were inferred from the DNA. This table has 80,000 to 100,000 clones, around 75% appearing once. Germline loops: CDR1 SGHTA, CDR2 FQGTGA. CDR3 length equals 14 residues. V gave up 5 bases and J gave up 3 bases; unmatched junction bases: 6. The sequencing input was peripheral blood. This TCR was sampled from a man between 65 and 85 years old with acute or convalescent COVID-19. This sequence joins TRBV7-3 and TRBJ2-7; TRBD2 agrees at 8 bases. The CDR3: CASSPSGSNYEQYF. The CDR3 coding sequence is TGTGCCAGCAGCCCCAGCGGGAGTAACTACGAGCAGTACTTC.